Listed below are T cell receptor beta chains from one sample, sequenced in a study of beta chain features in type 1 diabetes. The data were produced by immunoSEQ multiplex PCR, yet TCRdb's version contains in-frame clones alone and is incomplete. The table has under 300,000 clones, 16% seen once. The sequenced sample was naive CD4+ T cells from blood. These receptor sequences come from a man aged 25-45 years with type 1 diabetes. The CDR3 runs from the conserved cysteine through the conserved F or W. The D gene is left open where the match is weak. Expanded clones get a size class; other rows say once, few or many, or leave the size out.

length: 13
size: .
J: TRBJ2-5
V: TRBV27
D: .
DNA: TGTGCCAGCAGTTTACATCGCCAAGAGACCCAGTACTTC
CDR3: CASSLHRQETQYF

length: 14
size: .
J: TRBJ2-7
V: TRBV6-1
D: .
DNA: TGTGCCAGCAGTGGTGGGTACAGAGGCTACGAGCAGTACTTC
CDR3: CASSGGYRGYEQYF

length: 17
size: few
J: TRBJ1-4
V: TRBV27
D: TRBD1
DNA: TGTGCCAGCAGTCCGCCCAGACAGGGGGCGACTAATGAAAAACTGTTTTTT
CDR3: CASSPPRQGATNEKLFF

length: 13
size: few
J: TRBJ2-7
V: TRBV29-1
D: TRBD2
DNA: TGCAGCGTCGGGGAGGGGACGCTATACGAGCAGTACTTC
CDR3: CSVGEGTLYEQYF

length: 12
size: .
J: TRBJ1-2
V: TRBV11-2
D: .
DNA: TGTGCCAGCAGCTTAGTTGACCGGGTTTACACCTTC
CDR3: CASSLVDRVYTF

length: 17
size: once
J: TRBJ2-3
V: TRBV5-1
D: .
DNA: TGCGCCAGCAGCCCGGCCGACGGGGAAGAGAGCACAGATACGCAGTATTTT
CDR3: CASSPADGEESTDTQYF

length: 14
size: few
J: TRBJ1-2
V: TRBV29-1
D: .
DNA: TGCAGCGTTGAGTCCGGGGATTTGCACTATGGCTACACCTTC
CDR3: CSVESGDLHYGYTF

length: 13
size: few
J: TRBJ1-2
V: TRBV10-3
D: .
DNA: TGTGCCATCAGTGAGCCGGGGGCCGAGGGCTACACCTTC
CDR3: CAISEPGAEGYTF

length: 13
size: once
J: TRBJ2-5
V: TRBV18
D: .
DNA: TGTGCCAGCTCACCAGGCAGCCAAGAGACCCAGTACTTC
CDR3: CASSPGSQETQYF

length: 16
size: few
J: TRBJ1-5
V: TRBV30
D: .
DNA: TGTGCCTGGAGTGGGGACCGCTTCCATGGCAATCAGCCCCAGCATTTT
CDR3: CAWSGDRFHGNQPQHF

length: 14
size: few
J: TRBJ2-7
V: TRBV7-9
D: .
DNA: TGTGCCAGCAGCTTAGGTAACGGTGCCAACGAGCAGTACTTC
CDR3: CASSLGNGANEQYF

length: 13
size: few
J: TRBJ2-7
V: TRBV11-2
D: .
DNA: TGTGCCAGCACCCTTGGGGGGTACTACGAGCAGTACTTC
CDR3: CASTLGGYYEQYF

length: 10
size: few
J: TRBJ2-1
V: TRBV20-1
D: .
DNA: TGCAGTGCTGGAGGATGGGAGCAGTTCTTC
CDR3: CSAGGWEQFF

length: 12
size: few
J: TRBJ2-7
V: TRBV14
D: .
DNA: TGTGCCAGCAGCCAAGATGCCTACGAGCAGTACTTC
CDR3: CASSQDAYEQYF

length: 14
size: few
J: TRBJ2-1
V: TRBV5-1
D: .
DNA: TGCGCCAGCTCCACTGGAGGGCCGTCAAATGAGCAGTTCTTC
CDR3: CASSTGGPSNEQFF

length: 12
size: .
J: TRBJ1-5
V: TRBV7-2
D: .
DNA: TGTGCCAGCAGTCACATCGATCAGCCCCAGCATTTT
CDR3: CASSHIDQPQHF

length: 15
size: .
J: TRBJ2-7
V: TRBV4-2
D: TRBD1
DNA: TGTGCCAGCAGCCAAGCCGGGACAGAAGGGGTCGAGCAGTACTTC
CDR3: CASSQAGTEGVEQYF

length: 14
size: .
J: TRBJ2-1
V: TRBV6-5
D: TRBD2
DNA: TGTGCCAGCAGGAGCGGCGGGAGTTCCAATGAGCAGTTCTTC
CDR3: CASRSGGSSNEQFF

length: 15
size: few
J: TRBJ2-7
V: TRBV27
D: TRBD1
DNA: TGTGCCAGCAGTCCCTCGGACAGGTTGACCTACGAGCAGTACTTC
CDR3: CASSPSDRLTYEQYF

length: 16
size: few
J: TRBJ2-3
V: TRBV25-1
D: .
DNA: TGTGCCAGCAGTGTGGTAGCGGCCCCCAACTGGAATACGCAGTATTTT
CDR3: CASSVVAAPNWNTQYF

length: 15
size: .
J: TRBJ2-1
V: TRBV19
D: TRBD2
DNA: TGTGCCAGTAGGCCACTAGCGATAGACTACAATGAGCAGTTCTTC
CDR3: CASRPLAIDYNEQFF

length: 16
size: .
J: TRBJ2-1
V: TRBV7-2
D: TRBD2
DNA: TGTGCCAGCAGCCTTACGCTAGCGGGAGGGCCCTATGAGCAGTTCTTC
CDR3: CASSLTLAGGPYEQFF

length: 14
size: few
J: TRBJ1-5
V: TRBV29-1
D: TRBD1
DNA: TGCAGCGTGGTTATCCAGGGGGCGAATCAGCCCCAGCATTTT
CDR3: CSVVIQGANQPQHF

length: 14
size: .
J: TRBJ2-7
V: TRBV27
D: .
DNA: TGTGCCAGCAGTTTACAGGCGACCTCCTACGAGCAGTACTTC
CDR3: CASSLQATSYEQYF

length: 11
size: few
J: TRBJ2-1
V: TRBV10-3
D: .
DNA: TGTGCCTTGAGGTTTGGGGTTTGGCAGTTCTTC
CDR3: CALRFGVWQFF

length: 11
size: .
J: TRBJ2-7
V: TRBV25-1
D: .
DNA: TGTGCCAGCAGCACAATCCTGGAGCAGTACTTC
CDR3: CASSTILEQYF

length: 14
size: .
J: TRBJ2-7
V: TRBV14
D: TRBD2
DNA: TGTGCCAGCAGCCAACCTGGCCTAGCGGGAGCGCAGTACTTC
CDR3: CASSQPGLAGAQYF

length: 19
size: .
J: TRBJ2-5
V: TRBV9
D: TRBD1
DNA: TGTGCCAGCAGCGTAGTTCCGGGGACAGGGGCTGAGGGCAGTACGACCCAGTACTTC
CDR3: CASSVVPGTGAEGSTTQYF

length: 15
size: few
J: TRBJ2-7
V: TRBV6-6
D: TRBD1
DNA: TGTGCCAGCAGTTTTGGACAGGGGGTAGCCTACGAGCAGTACTTC
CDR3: CASSFGQGVAYEQYF

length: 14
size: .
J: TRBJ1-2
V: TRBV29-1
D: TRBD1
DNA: TGCAGCGCCACCGGACAGGATGCTAACTATGGCTACACCTTC
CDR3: CSATGQDANYGYTF

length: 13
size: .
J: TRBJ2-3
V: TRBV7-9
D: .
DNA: TGTGCCAGCAAAGTCGTGGGCACAGATACGCAGTATTTT
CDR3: CASKVVGTDTQYF